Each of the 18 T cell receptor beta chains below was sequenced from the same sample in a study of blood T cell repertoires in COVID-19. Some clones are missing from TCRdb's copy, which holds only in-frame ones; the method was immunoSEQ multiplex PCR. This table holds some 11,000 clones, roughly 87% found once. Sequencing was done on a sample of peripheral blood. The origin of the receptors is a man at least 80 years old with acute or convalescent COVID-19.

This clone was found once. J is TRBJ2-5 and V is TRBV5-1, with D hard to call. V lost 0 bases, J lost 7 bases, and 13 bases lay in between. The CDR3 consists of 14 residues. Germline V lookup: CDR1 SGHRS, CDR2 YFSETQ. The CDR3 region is CASSLEPTGSTQYF. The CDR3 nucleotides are TGCGCCAGCAGCTTGGAACCTACCGGGTCGACCCAGTACTTC.

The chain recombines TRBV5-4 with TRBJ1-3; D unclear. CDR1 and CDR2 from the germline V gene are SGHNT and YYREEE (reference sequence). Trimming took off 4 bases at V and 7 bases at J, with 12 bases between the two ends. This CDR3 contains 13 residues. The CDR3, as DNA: TGTGCCAGCAGCACCCAGACAAGCAACACCATATATTTT. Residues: CASSTQTSNTIYF.

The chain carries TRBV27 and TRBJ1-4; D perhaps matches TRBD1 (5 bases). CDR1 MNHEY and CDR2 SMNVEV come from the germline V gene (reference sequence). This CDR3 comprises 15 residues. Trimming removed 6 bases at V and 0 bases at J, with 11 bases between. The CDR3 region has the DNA TGTGCCAGCAGGGGGGGGTTTGCAACTAATGAAAAACTGTTTTTT. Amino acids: CASRGGFATNEKLFF.

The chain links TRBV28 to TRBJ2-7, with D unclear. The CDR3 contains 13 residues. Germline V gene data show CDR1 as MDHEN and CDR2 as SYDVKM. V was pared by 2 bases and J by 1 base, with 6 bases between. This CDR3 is CASSLLGSYEQYF. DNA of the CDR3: TGTGCCAGCAGTTTACTCGGTTCCTACGAGCAGTACTTC.

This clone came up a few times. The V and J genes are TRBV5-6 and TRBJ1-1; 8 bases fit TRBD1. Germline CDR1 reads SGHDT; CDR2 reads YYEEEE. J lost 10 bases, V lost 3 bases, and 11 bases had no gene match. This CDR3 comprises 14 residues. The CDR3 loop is CASSSTAGGAPAFF. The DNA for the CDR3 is TGTGCCAGCAGCTCGACGGCAGGGGGCGCACCAGCTTTCTTT.

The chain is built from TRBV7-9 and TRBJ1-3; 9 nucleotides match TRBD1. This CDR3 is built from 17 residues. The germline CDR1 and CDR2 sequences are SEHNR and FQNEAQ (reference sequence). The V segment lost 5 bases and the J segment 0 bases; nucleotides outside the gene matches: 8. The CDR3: CASSQRGQGSSGNTIYF. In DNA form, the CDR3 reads TGTGCCAGCAGCCAACGGGGACAGGGAAGCTCTGGAAACACCATATATTTT.

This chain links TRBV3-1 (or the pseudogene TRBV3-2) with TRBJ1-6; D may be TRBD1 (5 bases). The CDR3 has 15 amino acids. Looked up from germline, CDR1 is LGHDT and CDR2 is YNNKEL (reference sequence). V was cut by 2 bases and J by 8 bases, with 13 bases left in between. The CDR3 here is CASSQMAGEDSPLHF. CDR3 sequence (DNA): TGTGCCAGCAGCCAAATGGCGGGGGAAGATTCACCCCTCCACTTT.

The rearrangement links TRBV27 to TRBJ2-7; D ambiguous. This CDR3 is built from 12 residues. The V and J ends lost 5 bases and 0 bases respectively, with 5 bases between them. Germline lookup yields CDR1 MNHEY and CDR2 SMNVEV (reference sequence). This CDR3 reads CASSLPSYEQYF. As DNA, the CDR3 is TGTGCCAGCAGTCTCCCCTCCTACGAGCAGTACTTC.

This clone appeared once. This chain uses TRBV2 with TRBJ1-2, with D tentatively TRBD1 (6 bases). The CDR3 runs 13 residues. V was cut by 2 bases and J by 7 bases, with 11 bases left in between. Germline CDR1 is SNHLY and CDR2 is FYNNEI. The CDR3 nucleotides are TGTGCCAGCAGTGAAAGTGGCAGGGGTGGCTACACCTTC. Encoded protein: CASSESGRGGYTF.

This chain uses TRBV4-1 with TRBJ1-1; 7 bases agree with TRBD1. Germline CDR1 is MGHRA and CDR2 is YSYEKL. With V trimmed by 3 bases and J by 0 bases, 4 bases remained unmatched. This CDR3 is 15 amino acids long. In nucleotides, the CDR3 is TGCGCCAGCAGCCAGGAAAGGGGGCTGAACACTGAAGCTTTCTTT. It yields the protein CASSQERGLNTEAFF.

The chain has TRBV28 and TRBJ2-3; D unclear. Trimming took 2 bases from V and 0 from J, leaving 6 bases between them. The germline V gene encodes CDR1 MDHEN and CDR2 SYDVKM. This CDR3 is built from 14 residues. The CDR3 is CASSLRVSTDTQYF. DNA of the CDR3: TGTGCCAGCAGTTTACGGGTTAGCACAGATACGCAGTATTTT.

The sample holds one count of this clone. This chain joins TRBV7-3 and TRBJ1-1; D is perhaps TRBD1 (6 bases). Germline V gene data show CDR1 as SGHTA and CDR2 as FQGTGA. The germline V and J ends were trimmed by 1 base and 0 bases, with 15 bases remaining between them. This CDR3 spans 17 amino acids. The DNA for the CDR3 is TGTGCCAGCAGCTTAATGGGACAATCGGTTTTGAACACTGAAGCTTTCTTT. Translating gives CASSLMGQSVLNTEAFF.

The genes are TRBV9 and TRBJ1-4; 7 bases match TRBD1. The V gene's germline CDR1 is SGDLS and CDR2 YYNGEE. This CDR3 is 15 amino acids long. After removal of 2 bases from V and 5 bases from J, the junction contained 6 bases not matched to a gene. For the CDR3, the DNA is TGTGCCAGCAGCGTCCGGGGACAGCAAAATGAAAAACTGTTTTTT. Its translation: CASSVRGQQNEKLFF.

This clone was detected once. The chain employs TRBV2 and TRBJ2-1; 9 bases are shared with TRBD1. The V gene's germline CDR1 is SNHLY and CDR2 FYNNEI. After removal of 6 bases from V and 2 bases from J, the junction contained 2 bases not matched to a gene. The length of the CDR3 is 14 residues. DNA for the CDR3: TGTGCCAGCAGGGGACAGGGTACCTACAATGAGCAGTTCTTC. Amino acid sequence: CASRGQGTYNEQFF.

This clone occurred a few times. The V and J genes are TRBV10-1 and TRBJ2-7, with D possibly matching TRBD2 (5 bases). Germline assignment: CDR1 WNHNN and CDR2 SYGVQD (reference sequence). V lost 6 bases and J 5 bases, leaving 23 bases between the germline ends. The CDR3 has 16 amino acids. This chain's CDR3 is CASSPMKGRRFDEQYF. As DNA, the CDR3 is TGCGCCAGCAGCCCCATGAAAGGCAGGAGGTTTGACGAGCAGTACTTC.

Here the CDR3 DNA reads TGCGCCAGCAGCTTTAGGAACACCGGGGAGCTGTTTTTT. Protein sequence: CASSFRNTGELFF. This chain uses TRBV5-1 with TRBJ2-2, with no clear D. V dropped 2 bases and J dropped 1 base, with 3 bases sitting between them. Per germline, CDR1 SGHRS and CDR2 YFSETQ. The CDR3 runs 13 residues.

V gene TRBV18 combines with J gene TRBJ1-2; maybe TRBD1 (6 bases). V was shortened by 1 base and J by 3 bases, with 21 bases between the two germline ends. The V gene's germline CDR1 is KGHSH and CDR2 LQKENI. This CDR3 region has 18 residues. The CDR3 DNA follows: TGTGCCAGCTCACCACTGATGGGGGGGCGCTTAGTGGACTATGGCTACACCTTC. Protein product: CASSPLMGGRLVDYGYTF.

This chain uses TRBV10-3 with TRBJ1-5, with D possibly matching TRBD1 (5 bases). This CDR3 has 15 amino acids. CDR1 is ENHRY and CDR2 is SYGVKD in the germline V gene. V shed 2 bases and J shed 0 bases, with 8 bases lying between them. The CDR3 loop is CAISEGTYSNQPQHF. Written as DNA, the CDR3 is TGTGCCATCAGTGAGGGGACTTATAGCAATCAGCCCCAGCATTTT.